A single sample is the source of the 6 T cell receptor beta chains below, sequenced in a study of spatial heterogeneity in lung cancer. In TCRdb, the 5' RACE reads were re-called with MiXCR into one record per CDR3 protein. The data hold about 43,000 distinct CDR3 sequences, with 22% observed a single time. Time point noted: blood at routine non-recurrence follow-up after resection. The sequences come from PBMCs, collected at follow-up. Receptor source: a female donor with early-stage non-small cell lung cancer.

This clonotype was found many times. The chain joins TRBV19 to TRBJ1-5, with D possibly being TRBD1 (5 bases). The germline CDR1 and CDR2 sequences are LNHDA and SQIVND (reference sequence). V lost 6 bases and J 6 bases, leaving 12 bases between the germline ends. This CDR3 comprises 13 residues. CDR3 in amino acids: CASSSSGLQPQHF. For the CDR3, the DNA is TGTGCCAGTAGCTCCTCAGGGCTTCAGCCCCAGCATTTT. Using reference TRBV19 and TRBJ1-5 for the parts outside the CDR3, the full variable domain is DGGITQSPKYLFRKEGQNVTLSCEQNLNHDAMYWYRQDPGQGLRLIYYSQIVNDFQKGDIAEGYSVSREKKESFPLTVTSAQKNPTAFYLCASSSSGLQPQHFGDGTRLSIL.

The table lists this clonotype with a few counts. This chain links TRBV2 with TRBJ1-4; tentative D call: TRBD1 (5 bases). The CDR3 runs 12 residues. Trimming shortened V by 8 bases and J by 7 bases, and 11 bases separated the two germline ends. Germline assignment: CDR1 SNHLY and CDR2 FYNNEI. The CDR3 sequence: CASRLGGEKLFF. CDR3 DNA sequence: TGTGCCAGCCGCCTCGGGGGTGAAAAACTGTTTTTT.

This clonotype came up a few times. The chain employs TRBV5-1 and TRBJ2-1, with 8 bases identical to TRBD2. With 8 bases clipped from V and 5 bases from J, the junction kept 9 bases outside the gene matches. The CDR3 extends over 14 amino acids. The V gene's germline CDR1 is SGHRS and CDR2 YFSETQ. The CDR3 is CASRREGLHNEQFF. CDR3 DNA: TGCGCCAGTCGCCGGGAGGGCCTTCACAATGAGCAGTTCTTC.

The rearrangement joins TRBV5-6 to TRBJ1-1; D perhaps matches TRBD1 (5 bases). V was cut by 7 bases and J by 0 bases, with 22 bases left in between. The CDR3 sequence is 17 residues long. Germline lookup yields CDR1 SGHDT and CDR2 YYEEEE. For the CDR3, the DNA is TGTGCCAGCTGCGCCTATCCGGGACGAACCTTGAACACTGAAGCTTTCTTT. This gives the protein CASCAYPGRTLNTEAFF.

This clonotype was counted at least ten times. The gene calls are TRBV5-1 and TRBJ1-6; possible D gene TRBD1, 5 bases. Trimming stripped 0 bases from V and 9 bases from J, with 22 bases between. CDR1 is SGHRS and CDR2 is YFSETQ in the germline V gene. This CDR3 region has 18 residues. CDR3 sequence reads: CASSLVFRGRDLASPLHF. The CDR3 DNA is TGCGCCAGCAGCTTGGTCTTTAGGGGCCGCGACTTGGCTTCACCCCTCCACTTT.

Here the CDR3 reads CAWSVEGSIQYF. In nucleotides, the CDR3 is TGTGCCTGGAGTGTAGAGGGGAGCATTCAGTACTTC. V gene TRBV30 combines with J gene TRBJ2-4; D is possibly TRBD1 or TRBD2 (5 bases each). Trimming took off 0 bases at V and 9 bases at J, with 9 bases between the two ends. Germline V gene sequence: CDR1 GTSNPN, CDR2 SVGIG (reference sequence). This CDR3 has 12 amino acids.